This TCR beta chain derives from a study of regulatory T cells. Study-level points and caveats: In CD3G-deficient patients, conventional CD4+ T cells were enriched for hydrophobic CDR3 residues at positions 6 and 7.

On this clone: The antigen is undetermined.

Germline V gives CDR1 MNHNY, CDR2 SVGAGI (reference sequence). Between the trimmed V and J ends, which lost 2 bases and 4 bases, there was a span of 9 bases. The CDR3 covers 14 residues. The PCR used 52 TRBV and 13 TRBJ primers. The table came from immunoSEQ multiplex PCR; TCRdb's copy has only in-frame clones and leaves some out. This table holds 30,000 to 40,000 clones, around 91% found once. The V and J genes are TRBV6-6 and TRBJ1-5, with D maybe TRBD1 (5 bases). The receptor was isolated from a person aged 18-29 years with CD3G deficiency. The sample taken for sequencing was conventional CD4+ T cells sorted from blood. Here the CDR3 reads CASSYRGRNQPQHF. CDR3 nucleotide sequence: TGTGCCAGCAGTTACAGGGGTAGAAATCAGCCCCAGCATTTT.